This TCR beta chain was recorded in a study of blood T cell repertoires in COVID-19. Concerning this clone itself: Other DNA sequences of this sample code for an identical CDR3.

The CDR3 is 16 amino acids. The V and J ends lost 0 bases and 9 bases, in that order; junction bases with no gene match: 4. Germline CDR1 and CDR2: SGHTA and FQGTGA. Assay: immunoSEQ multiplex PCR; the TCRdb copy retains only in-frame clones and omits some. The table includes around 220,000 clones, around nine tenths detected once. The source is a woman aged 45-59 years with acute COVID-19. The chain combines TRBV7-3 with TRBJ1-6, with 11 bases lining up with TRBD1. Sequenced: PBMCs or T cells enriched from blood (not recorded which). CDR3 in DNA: TGTGCCAGCAGCTTAACGCCGGGACAGGGGGGTTCACCCCTCCACTTT. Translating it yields CASSLTPGQGGSPLHF.